This T cell receptor beta chain emerged from a study of T cell responses to AZD1222 COVID-19 vaccine. General study findings and limits: Spike-specific TCRs gained breadth and depth after people received two AZD1222 doses.

This clone showed up just a few times. Antigen: not known. Assay used: immunoSEQ multiplex PCR; TCRdb lists only in-frame clones, some missing. Of over 100,000 clones in the sample, around 90% were seen once. Germline V gives CDR1 SGHKS, CDR2 YYEKEE (reference sequence). V lost 5 bases and J 2 bases, leaving 16 bases between the germline ends. This CDR3 comprises 15 residues. This receptor was taken from an adult who received the AZD1222 COVID-19 vaccine. The chain employs TRBV5-5 and TRBJ1-2; tentative D call: TRBD1 (5 bases). The sequences come from peripheral blood, collected 28 days after the second AZD1222 dose. In nucleotides, the CDR3 is TGTGCCAGCAGGGGAGGGGCAGGTTGGAACTATGGCTACACCTTC. It codes for CASRGGAGWNYGYTF.